These 17 T cell receptor beta chains originate from one sample sequenced in a study of a mutant IDH1 vaccine in newly diagnosed glioma. Time point specified: baseline, week 1 (first vaccination visit). Treatment here: pre-vaccination baseline after standard-of-care therapy. Here immunoSEQ multiplex PCR was the method, and the copy in TCRdb shows in-frame clones only, minus some. The table records roughly 25,000 clones, 93% of them present only once. Sequencing was performed on PBMCs, taken from a glioma patient treated with radiotherapy, temozolomide or both. These receptors were collected from a man aged 40-55 years with glioma.

The V gene is TRBV7-3, the J gene TRBJ1-1; D is undetermined. Germline V gives CDR1 SGHTA, CDR2 FQGTGA. The CDR3 is 15 amino acids. Trimming shortened V by 2 bases and J by 1 base, and 11 bases separated the two germline ends. The CDR3: CASSLFEIENTEAFF. CDR3 DNA: TGTGCCAGCAGCTTATTCGAGATAGAGAACACTGAAGCTTTCTTT.

V usage is TRBV2 and J usage is TRBJ1-2; TRBD1 matches at 8 bases. CDR3 size: 17 residues. V trimming: 7 bases; J trimming: 0 bases; junction bases outside the gene matches: 13. Germline V gives CDR1 SNHLY, CDR2 FYNNEI. CDR3 in amino acids: CASTRDRTSIPNYGYTF. CDR3 nucleotide sequence: TGTGCCAGCACCCGGGACAGGACCTCAATTCCTAACTATGGCTACACCTTC.

A single count supports this clone. The V and J genes are TRBV19 and TRBJ2-4, with 9 nucleotides matching TRBD2. V lost 6 bases, J lost 0 bases, and 6 bases stayed unmatched. CDR1 LNHDA and CDR2 SQIVND come from the germline V gene (reference sequence). The CDR3 spans 16 residues. CDR3 sequence reads: CASRASGKLAKNIQYF. In nucleotides, the CDR3 is TGTGCCAGTAGGGCTAGCGGGAAGTTAGCCAAAAACATTCAGTACTTC.

The chain uses TRBV7-9 and TRBJ1-1; unclear D gene. V gave up 7 bases and J gave up 3 bases, with 15 bases separating them. Germline CDR1 and CDR2: SEHNR and FQNEAQ (reference sequence). The CDR3 length is 14 residues. The CDR3 reads CASTVGNAYTEAFF. For the CDR3, the DNA is TGTGCCAGCACCGTCGGAAACGCCTACACTGAAGCTTTCTTT.

The rearrangement joins TRBV18 to TRBJ1-1; possible D gene TRBD1, 5 bases. Germline CDR1 is KGHSH and CDR2 is LQKENI. This CDR3 comprises 17 residues. Trimming removed 3 bases at V and 0 bases at J, with 17 bases between. The CDR3 here is CASSPGGGSKMNTEAFF. DNA for the CDR3: TGTGCCAGCTCACCCGGGGGTGGGAGTAAAATGAACACTGAAGCTTTCTTT. Full variable domain (rest looked up from reference TRBV18 and TRBJ1-1): NAGVMQNPRHLVRRRGQEARLRCSPMKGHSHVYWYRQLPEEGLKFMVYLQKENIIDESGMPKERFSAEFPKEGPSILRIQQVVRGDSAAYFCASSPGGGSKMNTEAFFGQGTRLTVV.

The gene calls are TRBV12-5 and TRBJ2-5; 8 nucleotides line up with TRBD1. There are 16 residues in the CDR3. Germline values: CDR1 LGHNT, CDR2 FRNRAP. The trim removed 1 base at V and 4 bases at J, leaving 8 bases unmatched. CDR3 region: CASGLASRGRRETQYF. In nucleotides, the CDR3 is TGTGCTAGTGGTTTGGCTTCCAGGGGGCGCAGAGAGACCCAGTACTTC.

This clone came up once. The V gene is TRBV5-4, the J gene TRBJ2-1; 14 bases fit TRBD2. Germline values: CDR1 SGHNT, CDR2 YYREEE (reference sequence). V shed 5 bases and J 5 bases; nucleotides not matched to a gene: 3. CDR3 size: 15 residues. The CDR3 DNA reads as TGTGCCAGCAGGTCGGGACTAGCGGGGGACAATGAGCAGTTCTTC. This sequence encodes CASRSGLAGDNEQFF. The entire variable domain, with the rest obtained from reference TRBV5-4 and TRBJ2-1, is as follows: ETGVTQSPTHLIKTRGQQVTLRCSSQSGHNTVSWYQQALGQGPQFIFQYYREEENGRGNFPPRFSGLQFPNYSSELNVNALELDDSALYLCASRSGLAGDNEQFFGPGTRLTVL.

V is TRBV7-8 and J is TRBJ2-3; D remains ambiguous. The CDR3 contains 15 residues. Germline V gene lookup returns CDR1 SGHVS and CDR2 FQNEAQ. V gave up 1 base and J gave up 1 base, with 9 bases separating them. DNA of the CDR3: TGTGCCAGCAGCTTAGGAGGACCCGGCACAGATACGCAGTATTTT. It is translated as CASSLGGPGTDTQYF.

This chain uses TRBV27 with TRBJ2-3, with 8 bases identical to TRBD2. Germline V CDR1 and CDR2: MNHEY, SMNVEV (reference sequence). The CDR3 sequence is 14 residues long. V lost 1 base to trimming and J lost 5 bases; unmatched junction nucleotides: 2. The DNA for the CDR3 is TGTGCCAGCAGTTTATACGGGGGGGGAGATACGCAGTATTTT. This translates into CASSLYGGGDTQYF.

V gene TRBV27 combines with J gene TRBJ2-1, with D hard to call. Between the trimmed V and J ends, which lost 6 bases and 6 bases, there was a span of 9 bases. Germline CDR1 reads MNHEY; CDR2 reads SMNVEV (reference sequence). This CDR3 comprises 12 residues. The CDR3 bases are TGTGCCAGCAGCGAAAGATTCAATGAGCAGTTCTTC. This codes for CASSERFNEQFF.

This clone was recorded only once. The V call is TRBV11-3, the J call TRBJ1-6; D is uncertain. Trimming took 0 bases from V and 6 from J, leaving 3 bases between them. Germline V gene data show CDR1 as SGHNT and CDR2 as YENEEA. The CDR3 covers 13 residues. This CDR3 is CASSLDLNSPLHF. For the CDR3, the DNA is TGTGCCAGCAGCTTAGATCTTAATTCACCCCTCCACTTT.

CDR3 in DNA: TGTGCCAGCAGACAAGGAATCCTCTATGGCTACACCTTC. Protein sequence: CASRQGILYGYTF. The rearrangement joins TRBV25-1 to TRBJ1-2; D ambiguous. The germline CDR1 and CDR2 sequences are MGHDK and SYGVNS. The CDR3 contains 13 residues. V shed 6 bases and J shed 4 bases, with 12 bases lying between them.

The rearrangement links TRBV28 to TRBJ1-2; D gene ambiguous. Germline V lookup: CDR1 MDHEN, CDR2 SYDVKM. Trimming cost V 8 bases and J 8 bases, with 24 bases left between them. The CDR3 covers 15 residues. The CDR3 is CASRTPGLQQGGYTF. The CDR3 DNA reads TGTGCCAGCCGTACGCCGGGCCTACAACAAGGGGGCTACACCTTC.

The CDR3 loop is CASSVSGRMGEQFF. The CDR3 DNA follows: TGTGCCAGCAGCGTTAGCGGGAGAATGGGTGAGCAGTTCTTC. The rearrangement uses TRBV6-1 and TRBJ2-1; 9 bases line up with TRBD2. V lost 6 bases and J lost 9; bases outside the gene matches: 9. CDR3 length: 14 amino acids. Germline V gene sequence: CDR1 MNHNS, CDR2 SASEGT.

The chain recombines TRBV5-1 with TRBJ2-1, with 8 bases aligning to TRBD2. The CDR3 loop spans 15 amino acids. Germline CDR1 reads SGHRS; CDR2 reads YFSETQ. After removal of 2 bases from V and 0 bases from J, the junction contained 1 base not matched to a gene. The CDR3 here is CASSLAGDSYNEQFF. The CDR3 bases are TGCGCCAGCAGCTTAGCGGGGGACTCCTACAATGAGCAGTTCTTC. The entire variable domain, with the rest obtained from reference TRBV5-1 and TRBJ2-1, is as follows: KAGVTQTPRYLIKTRGQQVTLSCSPISGHRSVSWYQQTPGQGLQFLFEYFSETQRNKGNFPGRFSGRQFSNSRSEMNVSTLELGDSALYLCASSLAGDSYNEQFFGPGTRLTVL.

The chain is built from TRBV11-1 and TRBJ2-1; TRBD2 agrees at 10 bases. The CDR3 extends over 16 amino acids. Germline trimming cut 5 bases from V and 6 bases from J; bases unmatched to any gene: 10. The germline CDR1 and CDR2 sequences are SGHAT and FQDESV (reference sequence). As DNA, the CDR3 is TGTGCCAGCAGCAGCCGAGGTAGCGGGAGGATCAATGAGCAGTTCTTC. Translated: CASSSRGSGRINEQFF. Variable domain in full (rest from reference TRBV11-1 and TRBJ2-1): EAEVAQSPRYKITEKSQAVAFWCDPISGHATLYWYRQILGQGPELLVQFQDESVVDDSQLPKDRFSAERLKGVDSTLKIQPAELGDSAMYLCASSSRGSGRINEQFFGPGTRLTVL.

This rearrangement joins TRBV7-2 to TRBJ1-6, with 8 bases lining up with TRBD1. The CDR3 runs 15 residues. V shed 5 bases, J shed 5 bases, and the junction held 5 bases outside the gene matches. Germline V gives CDR1 SGHTA, CDR2 FQGNSA. CDR3 amino acids: CASSTGQGNNSPLHF. Here the CDR3 DNA reads TGTGCCAGCAGCACAGGACAGGGCAATAATTCACCCCTCCACTTT.